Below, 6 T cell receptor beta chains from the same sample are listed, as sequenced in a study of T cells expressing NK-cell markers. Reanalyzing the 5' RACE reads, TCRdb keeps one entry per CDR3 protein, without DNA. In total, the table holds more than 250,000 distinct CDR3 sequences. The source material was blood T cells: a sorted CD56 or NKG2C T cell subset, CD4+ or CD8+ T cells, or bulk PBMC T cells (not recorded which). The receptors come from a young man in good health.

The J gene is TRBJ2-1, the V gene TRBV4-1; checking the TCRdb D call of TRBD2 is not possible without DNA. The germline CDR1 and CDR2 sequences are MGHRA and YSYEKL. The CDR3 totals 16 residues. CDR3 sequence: CASSQDTGLAGVEQFF.

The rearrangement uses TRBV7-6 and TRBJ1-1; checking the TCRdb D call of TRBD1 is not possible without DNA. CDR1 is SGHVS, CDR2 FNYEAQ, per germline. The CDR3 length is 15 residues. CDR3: CASSPRRSGNTEAFF.

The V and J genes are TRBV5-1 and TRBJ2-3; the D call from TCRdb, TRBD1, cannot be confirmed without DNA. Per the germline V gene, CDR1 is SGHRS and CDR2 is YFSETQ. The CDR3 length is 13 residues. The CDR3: CASTPDSGDTQYF.

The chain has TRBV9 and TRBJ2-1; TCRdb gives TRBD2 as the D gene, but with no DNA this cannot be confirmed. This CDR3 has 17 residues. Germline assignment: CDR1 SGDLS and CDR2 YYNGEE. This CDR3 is CASSVDRSLAGAGEQFF.

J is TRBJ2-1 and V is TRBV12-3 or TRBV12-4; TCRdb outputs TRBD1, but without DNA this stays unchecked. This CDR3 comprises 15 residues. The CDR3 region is CASSFKGGAVYEQFF.

CDR3 loop: CASSSPSGLSYEQYF. This rearrangement joins TRBV12-3 or TRBV12-4 to TRBJ2-7; TCRdb's D call, TRBD2, is unchecked because there is no DNA. The CDR3 runs to 15 residues.